This is a list of T cell receptor beta chains from one sample in a study of blood T cell repertoires in COVID-19. The data were produced by immunoSEQ multiplex PCR, yet TCRdb's version contains in-frame clones alone and is incomplete. The sample records 60,000 to 70,000 clones, 80% to 90% being singletons. Sequenced material: peripheral blood. These receptors came from a woman aged 55-69 years with COVID-19, enrolled during active disease. Each CDR3 is given with its conserved first and last residue. D genes are given only for firm matches. Expanded clones are given a class, and other clones once, few, many or no size at all.

>TRBV9|.|TRBJ2-7|.
CASSPGWASDSEQYF
TGTGCCAGCAGCCCCGGTTGGGCTAGCGACAGCGAGCAGTACTTC
>TRBV11-1|TRBD1|TRBJ1-3|.
CASSSTGSVSGNTIYF
TGTGCCAGCAGCTCGACAGGGAGTGTATCTGGAAACACCATATATTTT
>TRBV27|.|TRBJ1-6|.
CASRGGFNSPLHF
TGTGCCAGCAGGGGGGGGTTTAATTCACCCCTCCACTTT
>TRBV5-1|.|TRBJ1-2|.
CASSSDFARGYTF
TGCGCCAGCAGCTCGGACTTTGCGAGGGGCTACACCTTC
>TRBV19|.|TRBJ2-7|once
CASRNYYEQYF
TGTGCCAGCCGAAACTACTACGAGCAGTACTTC
>TRBV4-2|TRBD2|TRBJ2-1|.
CASSQAAGGLNEQFF
TGTGCCAGCAGCCAAGCAGCGGGGGGGCTCAATGAGCAGTTCTTC
>TRBV19|TRBD1|TRBJ2-1|once
CASKGDSNEQFF
TGTGCCAGTAAGGGGGACAGCAATGAGCAGTTCTTC
>TRBV5-5|TRBD2|TRBJ2-3|.
CASSFGGSADTQYF
TGTGCCAGCAGCTTTGGCGGGAGCGCAGATACGCAGTATTTT
>TRBV11-3|.|TRBJ1-1|once
CASSLGAGQGFSEAFF
TGTGCCAGCAGCTTGGGCGCCGGTCAGGGTTTCTCTGAAGCTTTCTTT
>TRBV6-5|.|TRBJ1-2|.
CASSYSPTGLYGYTF
TGTGCCAGCAGTTACTCGCCGACGGGACTATATGGCTACACCTTC
>TRBV6-2/TRBV6-3|.|TRBJ2-7|.
CASSLQGSYEQYF
TGTGCCAGCAGTTTACAGGGCTCCTACGAGCAGTACTTC
>TRBV10-2|TRBD1|TRBJ2-7|.
CASSQTGTGTYEQYF
TGCGCCAGCAGCCAAACCGGGACAGGCACCTACGAGCAGTACTTC
>TRBV5-1|.|TRBJ1-1|.
CASSLEITTGTEAFF
TGCGCCAGCAGCTTGGAAATAACCACGGGCACTGAAGCTTTCTTT
>TRBV10-1|TRBD2|TRBJ2-3|.
CASSGTSGSTDTQYF
TGCGCCAGCAGTGGGACTAGCGGCAGCACAGATACGCAGTATTTT
>TRBV4-3|.|TRBJ1-4|.
CASSQDLAGSNEKLFF
TGCGCCAGCAGCCAAGATTTGGCAGGGTCAAATGAAAAACTGTTTTTT
>TRBV6-5|.|TRBJ1-2|.
CASSYTRWPRGGYTF
TGTGCCAGCAGTTACACCCGGTGGCCAAGGGGAGGCTACACCTTC
>TRBV27|.|TRBJ1-1|few
CASSWLKGETEAFF
TGTGCCAGCAGTTGGCTCAAGGGGGAAACTGAAGCTTTCTTT
>TRBV7-2|TRBD2|TRBJ2-7|.
CASSLGGRGLAPYEQYF
TGTGCCAGCAGCTTAGGCGGCCGGGGACTAGCACCCTACGAGCAGTACTTC
>TRBV7-9|TRBD2|TRBJ2-7|.
CASTPGLAGEQYF
TGTGCCAGCACCCCGGGGCTAGCGGGTGAGCAGTACTTC
>TRBV28|.|TRBJ1-5|.
CASRGASNQPQHF
TGTGCCTCCCGCGGGGCAAGCAATCAGCCCCAGCATTTT
>TRBV5-4|TRBD2|TRBJ2-2|.
CASRTSGYTGELFF
TGTGCCAGCAGGACTAGCGGTTACACCGGGGAGCTGTTTTTT
>TRBV7-9|TRBD2|TRBJ2-3|.
CASSLGLAERTDTQYF
TGTGCCAGCAGCTTAGGACTAGCGGAGCGCACAGATACGCAGTATTTT
>TRBV5-5|.|TRBJ2-5|.
CASSLRGFRGPRGQETQYF
TGTGCCAGCAGCTTGAGGGGGTTTAGGGGGCCGCGGGGCCAAGAGACCCAGTACTTC
>TRBV6-4|TRBD1|TRBJ1-2|.
CASSDLGRGRDYGYTF
TGTGCCAGCAGTGACTTGGGCAGGGGGCGCGACTATGGCTACACCTTC
>TRBV11-3|.|TRBJ1-1|.
CASSLGDWGRVTEAFF
TGTGCCAGCAGCTTAGGGGACTGGGGGAGAGTTACTGAAGCTTTCTTT
>TRBV19|.|TRBJ1-4|.
CASCSGSNEKLFF
TGTGCCAGTTGTTCGGGATCTAATGAAAAACTGTTTTTT
>TRBV5-1|.|TRBJ2-5|.
CASSLLRGQETQYF
TGCGCCAGCAGCTTGCTTAGGGGGCAAGAGACCCAGTACTTC
>TRBV19|TRBD1|TRBJ2-2|.
CASIEYEGQGNTGELFF
TGTGCCAGTATCGAGTATGAGGGACAGGGGAACACCGGGGAGCTGTTTTTT
>TRBV6-5|.|TRBJ1-1|.
CASSYVRVLNTEAFF
TGTGCCAGCAGTTACGTCAGGGTCCTGAACACTGAAGCTTTCTTT
>TRBV27|.|TRBJ1-3|.
CASSPWQGTSGNTIYF
TGTGCCAGCAGCCCTTGGCAGGGTACCTCTGGAAACACCATATATTTT
>TRBV6-4|.|TRBJ1-2|.
CASSPNRVASGYTF
TGTGCCAGCAGTCCCAACAGGGTGGCGAGTGGCTACACCTTC
>TRBV28|.|TRBJ2-1|few
CASSPWGGPYNEQFF
TGTGCCAGCAGTCCCTGGGGGGGCCCCTACAATGAGCAGTTCTTC
>TRBV19|TRBD2|TRBJ2-1|.
CASSTSGSSYNEQFF
TGTGCCAGTAGTACGAGCGGGAGTTCCTACAATGAGCAGTTCTTC
>TRBV7-9|.|TRBJ2-2|.
CASSLQLTGELFF
TGTGCCAGCAGCTTACAATTGACCGGGGAGCTGTTTTTT
>TRBV5-1|TRBD1|TRBJ2-1|.
CASSLSRDRGQSRLAGYNEQFF
TGCGCCAGCAGCTTGTCCCGGGACAGGGGGCAGTCGAGGCTAGCGGGGTACAATGAGCAGTTCTTC
>TRBV3-1/TRBV3-2|.|TRBJ2-1|few
CASSLAGEQFF
TGTGCCAGCAGCCTTGCGGGGGAGCAGTTCTTC
>TRBV20-1|.|TRBJ1-1|.
CSVTRNTEAFF
TGCAGTGTTACGCGGAACACTGAAGCTTTCTTT
>TRBV6-5|.|TRBJ1-4|.
CVSGTWATNEKLFF
TGTGTCTCGGGAACCTGGGCAACTAATGAAAAACTGTTTTTT
>TRBV2|.|TRBJ1-5|.
CASRFQRGSNQPQHF
TGTGCCAGCAGATTCCAGAGGGGGAGCAATCAGCCCCAGCATTTT
>TRBV12-3/TRBV12-4|.|TRBJ2-2|.
CASSLTRGELFF
TGTGCCAGCAGCTTGACTCGCGGGGAGCTGTTTTTT
>TRBV5-5|.|TRBJ1-3|.
CASSWGHLRNSGNTIYF
TGTGCCAGCAGCTGGGGACACCTCCGGAACTCTGGAAACACCATATATTTT
>TRBV10-3|TRBD2|TRBJ2-6|.
CASHQAGGPTGANVLTF
TGTGCCTCTCACCAAGCGGGAGGGCCTACAGGGGCCAACGTCCTGACTTTC
>TRBV7-9|.|TRBJ2-1|few
CASSLSDSSYNEQFF
TGTGCCAGCAGCTTATCTGACAGCTCCTACAATGAGCAGTTCTTC
>TRBV28|TRBD1|TRBJ2-7|once
CASRSGTASHEQYF
TGTGCCAGCAGGTCTGGGACAGCTTCCCACGAGCAGTACTTC
>TRBV28|TRBD2|TRBJ2-1|.
CASSFWSGGGNEQFF
TGTGCCAGCAGTTTCTGGTCGGGAGGGGGCAATGAGCAGTTCTTC
>TRBV7-2|.|TRBJ1-1|.
CASSSGMNTEAFF
TGTGCCAGCAGCTCAGGCATGAACACTGAAGCTTTCTTT
>TRBV7-9|TRBD2|TRBJ2-3|.
CASSPSGGADTQYF
TGTGCCAGCAGCCCTAGCGGGGGTGCAGATACGCAGTATTTT
>TRBV6-5|.|TRBJ2-2|.
CASSYLPHTGELFF
TGTGCCAGCAGTTACCTCCCCCACACCGGGGAGCTGTTTTTT
>TRBV6-2/TRBV6-3|TRBD1|TRBJ1-2|once
CASSFRGPYGYTF
TGTGCCAGCAGTTTCAGGGGGCCGTATGGCTACACCTTC
>TRBV5-1|.|TRBJ2-2|.
CASSLSATGELFF
TGCGCCAGCAGCTTGAGCGCGACCGGGGAGCTGTTTTTT
>TRBV5-1|.|TRBJ1-2|.
CASSFGGDGYTF
TGCGCCAGCAGCTTTGGAGGAGATGGCTACACCTTC
>TRBV6-5|.|TRBJ1-2|few
CASSYGTLYGYTF
TGTGCCAGCAGTTACGGGACACTCTATGGCTACACCTTC
>TRBV7-8|.|TRBJ2-1|.
CASSLARSSYNEQFF
TGTGCCAGCAGCTTAGCACGGAGCTCCTACAATGAGCAGTTCTTC
>TRBV6-5|.|TRBJ2-7|.
CASRNAGTPSYEQYF
TGTGCCAGCAGAAACGCCGGGACACCATCCTACGAGCAGTACTTC
>TRBV5-6|.|TRBJ2-7|.
CASTSSSSYEQYF
TGTGCCAGCACCTCGTCGAGCTCCTACGAGCAGTACTTC